The source of this TCR beta chain is a study of blood T cell repertoires in COVID-19. This clone was seen a single time. The junction had 7 bases not matched to a gene; V was cut back by 0 bases and J by 3 bases. Looked up from germline, CDR1 is MGHRA and CDR2 is YSYEKL. The CDR3 spans 18 residues. Authors' methods: Reference gene primer amplification gave nucleated cell count estimates. Assay: immunoSEQ multiplex PCR; the TCRdb copy retains only in-frame clones and omits some. Clone size and V and J calls were adopted from that table, with D and trimming inferred from the DNA. The sample gives about 50,000 clones, approximately 87% of which show up once; roughly 12% is in the top ten.

The TCR comes from a human donor in a cohort sampled during active COVID-19. Sequenced sample: peripheral blood. This rearrangement joins TRBV4-1 to TRBJ2-6, with TRBD1 identical over 8 bases. The CDR3 DNA sequence: TGCGCCAGCAGCCAAGATTTGGCAGGGGGCGATGGGGCCAACGTCCTGACTTTC. It yields the protein CASSQDLAGGDGANVLTF.